This paragraph covers one TCR beta chain sequence. The sample is drawn from a study of CD8+ T cells in alopecia areata. J was trimmed by 9 bases and V by 6 bases; bases with no gene match: 13. The CDR3 extends over 14 amino acids. The germline V gene has CDR1 MNHEY and CDR2 SVGAGI. Following RNA extraction, reverse transcription yielded cDNA that acted as the sequencing template. TCRdb's table, derived via immunoSEQ multiplex PCR, lists solely in-frame clones and lacks some. This table has roughly 200,000 clones, approximately 53% appearing once. Treatment meaning: oral pan-JAK inhibitor, 5-10 mg twice daily.

The chain is built from TRBV6-5 and TRBJ1-1; TRBD1 aligns across 7 bases. The sequencing used CD8+ T cells sorted from blood, collected at week 24, from a patient treated with tofacitinib. The receptor's source is a human donor with alopecia areata. The CDR3 coding sequence is TGTGCCAGCAGACTGACGACAGGGTTGGTGCAAGCTTTCTTT. Translating gives CASRLTTGLVQAFF.